What follows are 30 T cell receptor beta chains derived from one specimen sequenced in a study of blood T cell repertoires in COVID-19 (dated by TCRdb to 2018 to 2020). Library method: the immunoSEQ multiplex PCR assay. TCRdb provides this immuneACCESS table in a form limited to in-frame rearrangements. Some clones are lacking; in checked studies, under half of them reflect an unresolved V gene, and why the rest are absent is not known. For this sample there are roughly 190,000 clones; about four fifths appear just once. The ten largest clones take up 9.5% to 11% of the sample. Sequenced material: peripheral blood. The receptors derive from a woman aged 40 to 50 with COVID-19, enrolled during active disease.

This chain joins TRBV6-5 and TRBJ2-7, with D possibly TRBD2 on 5 matching bases. Germline V CDR1 and CDR2: MNHEY, SVGAGI. The V end was cut by 6 bases, the J end by 6 bases, with 15 bases between. This CDR3 has 13 residues. The CDR3 DNA sequence: TGTGCCAGCAGGAAAGGCGGTGCGGGCGAGCAGTACTTC. Its protein product is CASRKGGAGEQYF.

This chain connects TRBV5-4 to TRBJ2-3, with TRBD2 matching 9 bases. CDR3 size: 15 residues. J lost 2 bases, V lost 5 bases, and 6 bases had no gene match. Germline assignment: CDR1 SGHNT and CDR2 YYREEE (reference sequence). CDR3 bases: TGTGCCAGCAGGGAGGCGGGGGGGTTCACAGATACGCAGTATTTT. It translates to CASREAGGFTDTQYF.

This clone has a handful of counts. The CDR3 DNA follows: TGTGCCAGCAGTTATCTATCGGGGGGGAAGGGGGAGACCCAGTACTTC. Encoded protein: CASSYLSGGKGETQYF. The rearrangement links TRBV6-5 to TRBJ2-5, with 8 bases that match TRBD2. CDR1 MNHEY and CDR2 SVGAGI come from the germline V gene. The CDR3 is 16 amino acids. With V trimmed by 3 bases and J by 5 bases, 11 bases remained unmatched.

V and J are TRBV7-9 and TRBJ2-3; tentative D call: TRBD1 (5 bases). Between the trimmed V and J ends, which lost 7 bases and 6 bases, there was a span of 11 bases. Germline-derived CDR1 and CDR2 are SEHNR and FQNEAQ (reference sequence). The CDR3 totals 12 residues. The CDR3 loop is CASNLGADTQYF. As DNA, the CDR3 is TGTGCCAGCAACCTTGGGGCGGATACGCAGTATTTT.

The rearrangement joins TRBV30 to TRBJ1-2; 7 nucleotides agree with TRBD1. Germline-derived CDR1 and CDR2 are GTSNPN and SVGIG (reference sequence). V lost 8 bases and J lost 8; bases outside the gene matches: 14. The CDR3 spans 13 residues. DNA of the CDR3: TGTGCCAGCTCAAACGGACAGGACCTCGGCTACACCTTC. It specifies CASSNGQDLGYTF.

The rearrangement joins TRBV13 to TRBJ2-1; 8 nucleotides agree with TRBD2. Germline assignment: CDR1 PRHDT and CDR2 FYEKMQ (reference sequence). This CDR3 is 17 amino acids long. J gave up 2 bases and V 1 base, and 7 bases lay outside the gene matches. CDR3 protein: CASSLVAGGSTYNEQFF. The DNA for the CDR3 is TGTGCCAGCAGCTTAGTTGCGGGGGGCTCAACCTACAATGAGCAGTTCTTC.

The gene calls are TRBV6-6 and TRBJ2-3; 13 positions match TRBD2. The germline gives CDR1 MNHNY, CDR2 SVGAGI (reference sequence). With V trimmed by 5 bases and J by 4 bases, 9 bases remained unmatched. This CDR3 has 17 amino acids. The CDR3 bases are TGTGCCAGCAGTCACCCGCGGGGACTAGCGGGACCAGATACGCAGTATTTT. It specifies CASSHPRGLAGPDTQYF.

V gene TRBV2 combines with J gene TRBJ2-1, with TRBD2 matching over 11 bases. V gave up 6 bases and J gave up 7 bases; unmatched junction bases: 8. This CDR3 is built from 15 residues. Germline CDR1 SNHLY, CDR2 FYNNEI. The CDR3 DNA is TGTGCCAGCAGCGCCGACTGGACTAGCGGGAATGAGCAGTTCTTC. As protein: CASSADWTSGNEQFF. The full variable domain, completed using reference TRBV2 and TRBJ2-1, is EPEVTQTPSHQVTQMGQEVILRCVPISNHLYFYWYRQILGQKVEFLVSFYNNEISEKSEIFDDQFSVERPDGSNFTLKIRSTKLEDSAMYFCASSADWTSGNEQFFGPGTRLTVL.

This sequence joins TRBV12-5 and TRBJ2-5, with 12 nucleotides matching TRBD2. The junction had 8 bases not matched to a gene; V was cut back by 0 bases and J by 6 bases. CDR3 length: 17 residues. Germline V gene lookup returns CDR1 LGHNT and CDR2 FRNRAP. The CDR3 spells CASGLVGLAGGPQTQYF. The CDR3 DNA sequence: TGTGCTAGTGGTTTGGTAGGTCTAGCGGGAGGGCCGCAGACCCAGTACTTC. The whole variable domain, remainder taken from reference TRBV12-5 and TRBJ2-5, is DARVTQTPRHKVTEMGQEVTMRCQPILGHNTVFWYRQTMMQGLELLAYFRNRAPLDDSGMPKDRFSAEMPDATLATLKIQPSEPRDSAVYFCASGLVGLAGGPQTQYFGPGTRLLVL.

The chain combines TRBV7-3 with TRBJ2-3; 9 nucleotides agree with TRBD1. The CDR3 covers 15 residues. J gave up 3 bases and V 5 bases, and 6 bases lay outside the gene matches. In germline, CDR1 is SGHTA, CDR2 FQGTGA. In DNA, the CDR3 is TGTGCCAGCAGCCCGGACAGGGGAAGGACAGATACGCAGTATTTT. Residues: CASSPDRGRTDTQYF.

The rearrangement links TRBV5-5 to TRBJ2-1, with D perhaps TRBD2 (6 bases). Germline values: CDR1 SGHKS, CDR2 YYEKEE (reference sequence). This CDR3 is built from 15 residues. V lost 4 bases and J 7 bases, leaving 18 bases between the germline ends. CDR3 in DNA: TGTGCCAGCAGCGAAAAACCTAGCGAGGTTAATGAGCAGTTCTTC. Amino acids: CASSEKPSEVNEQFF.

The chain combines TRBV12-5 with TRBJ2-1; 11 bases are a match to TRBD2. CDR1 and CDR2 (germline): LGHNT, FRNRAP. This CDR3 comprises 18 residues. With 3 bases clipped from V and 7 bases from J, the junction kept 14 bases outside the gene matches. The CDR3 loop reads CASGLIGWASGGTNEQFF. DNA for the CDR3: TGTGCTAGTGGTTTAATAGGTTGGGCTAGCGGGGGGACTAATGAGCAGTTCTTC.

The chain combines TRBV6-2 or TRBV6-3 with TRBJ2-1, with TRBD2 as a possible D gene (5 bases). CDR1 MNHEY and CDR2 SVGEGT come from the germline V gene. The V and J ends lost 6 bases and 7 bases respectively, with 19 bases between them. This CDR3 spans 15 amino acids. The CDR3 region is CASSSVVGLLNEQFF. CDR3 DNA sequence: TGTGCCAGCAGCTCTGTTGTAGGACTCTTAAATGAGCAGTTCTTC.

The sample holds a few counts of this clone. This chain joins TRBV7-8 and TRBJ2-7; weak D call: TRBD1 (5 bases). V lost 3 bases to trimming and J lost 3 bases, with 6 bases between them. Germline lookup yields CDR1 SGHVS and CDR2 FQNEAQ. The CDR3 spans 12 residues. The CDR3 reads CASSFRGYEQYF. As DNA, the CDR3 is TGTGCCAGCAGCTTTAGGGGCTACGAGCAGTACTTC. Together with reference TRBV7-8 and TRBJ2-7, the CDR3 gives the full variable domain: GAGVSQSPRYKVAKRGQDVALRCDPISGHVSLFWYQQALGQGPEFLTYFQNEAQLDKSGLPSDRFFAERPEGSVSTLKIQRTQQEDSAVYLCASSFRGYEQYFGPGTRLTVT.

The genes are TRBV3-1 (or the pseudogene TRBV3-2) and TRBJ2-1, with no clear D. There are 12 residues in the CDR3. Germline V gene lookup returns CDR1 LGHDT and CDR2 YNNKEL (reference sequence). Trimming took off 4 bases at V and 10 bases at J, with 11 bases between the two ends. DNA for the CDR3: TGTGCCAGCAGCCGTCCCTCTAGGGAGCAGTTCTTC. Translating gives CASSRPSREQFF.

The V gene is TRBV7-3, the J gene TRBJ2-5, with TRBD2 matching over 8 bases. Germline V CDR1 and CDR2: SGHTA, FQGTGA. After removal of 5 bases from V and 2 bases from J, the junction contained 13 bases not matched to a gene. The CDR3 extends over 17 amino acids. The CDR3 here is CASSQGAGGEKQETQYF. CDR3 nucleotides: TGTGCCAGCAGCCAAGGGGCGGGGGGCGAGAAACAAGAGACCCAGTACTTC.

V and J are TRBV7-6 and TRBJ1-2; the match to TRBD1 covers 10 bases. In germline, CDR1 is SGHVS, CDR2 FNYEAQ. The J segment lost 6 bases and the V segment lost 3 bases, leaving 13 bases of the junction unmatched. CDR3 length: 17 residues. The CDR3 DNA follows: TGTGCCAGCAGCTTCTCCGGGACAGGGGACGGATTGGATGGCTACACCTTC. Its translation: CASSFSGTGDGLDGYTF.

This chain links TRBV28 with TRBJ2-1, with 9 positions matching TRBD1. The CDR3 has 15 amino acids. The ends lost 3 bases at V and 8 bases at J; junction bases unmatched: 8. CDR1 MDHEN and CDR2 SYDVKM come from the germline V gene. CDR3: CASSFGDRDVYEQFF. CDR3 nucleotide sequence: TGTGCCAGCAGTTTTGGGGACAGGGATGTCTATGAGCAGTTCTTC.

This chain links TRBV12-3 or TRBV12-4 with TRBJ2-3, with D perhaps matching TRBD2 (6 bases). This CDR3 spans 13 amino acids. The ends were cut back, 1 base at V and 6 bases at J, with 8 bases in the middle. In nucleotides, the CDR3 is TGTGCCAGCAGTTTAGGGGCGGGGGATACGCAGTATTTT. Translated, it gives CASSLGAGDTQYF.

The chain couples TRBV3-1 (or the pseudogene TRBV3-2) to TRBJ1-3; possibly TRBD1 for D (5 bases). CDR3 length equals 13 residues. Trimming removed 7 bases at V and 2 bases at J, with 9 bases between. CDR1 LGHDT and CDR2 YNNKEL come from the germline V gene (reference sequence). Here the CDR3 DNA reads TGTGCCAGCACACAGGCGCCTGGAAACACCATATATTTT. It is translated as CASTQAPGNTIYF.

The gene calls are TRBV30 and TRBJ2-3; D remains unclear. In germline, CDR1 is GTSNPN, CDR2 SVGIG (reference sequence). The CDR3 has 11 amino acids. Between the trimmed V and J ends, which lost 0 bases and 5 bases, there was a span of 3 bases. The CDR3 DNA reads as TGTGCCTGGAGTGTCCGAGATACGCAGTATTTT. This codes for CAWSVRDTQYF.

The J gene is TRBJ1-5, the V gene TRBV15; no definite D call. Germline V gives CDR1 LNHNV, CDR2 YYDKDF (reference sequence). V dropped 0 bases and J dropped 1 base, with 13 bases sitting between them. The CDR3 loop spans 17 amino acids. In DNA form, the CDR3 reads TGTGCCACCAGCAGAGATTTTTCAGTGTTGAGCAATCAGCCCCAGCATTTT. It is translated as CATSRDFSVLSNQPQHF.

CDR3 in DNA: TGTGCCAGCAACAAAGGGGGGGCCGTGAATCAGCCCCAGCATTTT. Its protein product is CASNKGGAVNQPQHF. The rearrangement links TRBV2 to TRBJ1-5; D is possibly TRBD1 (6 bases). V dropped 7 bases and J dropped 4 bases, with 17 bases sitting between them. The germline V gene encodes CDR1 SNHLY and CDR2 FYNNEI. This CDR3 is 15 amino acids long. Looking up the rest from reference TRBV2 and TRBJ1-5 gives the full variable domain: EPEVTQTPSHQVTQMGQEVILRCVPISNHLYFYWYRQILGQKVEFLVSFYNNEISEKSEIFDDQFSVERPDGSNFTLKIRSTKLEDSAMYFCASNKGGAVNQPQHFGDGTRLSIL.

This clone showed up just a few times. The V call is TRBV6-5, the J call TRBJ2-7; TRBD2 aligns across 7 bases. Unmatched junction bases numbered 3, after V lost 2 bases and J lost 5 bases. There are 13 residues in the CDR3. CDR1 and CDR2 from the germline V gene are MNHEY and SVGAGI. The CDR3 here is CASSYPGGHEQYF. The CDR3 DNA is TGTGCCAGCAGTTACCCGGGGGGTCACGAGCAGTACTTC.

V and J are TRBV5-6 and TRBJ2-3, with 8 nucleotides matching TRBD2. Trimming at V came to 2 bases and at J to 4 bases, leaving 9 bases not matched to a gene. Germline CDR1 SGHDT, CDR2 YYEEEE. The CDR3 totals 16 residues. This CDR3 reads CASSFRRGVRADTQYF. CDR3 nucleotide sequence: TGTGCCAGCAGCTTTAGGCGGGGGGTGCGGGCAGATACGCAGTATTTT.

V gene TRBV5-5 combines with J gene TRBJ2-7, with D possibly being TRBD2 (6 bases). Per germline, CDR1 SGHKS and CDR2 YYEKEE (reference sequence). With 4 bases removed from V and 4 bases from J, the gap between germline ends came to 15 bases. CDR3 length equals 14 residues. CDR3 nucleotide sequence: TGTGCCAGCAGCCTGGGGACCGGAGGGTACGAGCAGTACTTC. As protein: CASSLGTGGYEQYF.

The chain employs TRBV18 and TRBJ2-1; 7 positions match TRBD2. CDR1 and CDR2 (germline): KGHSH, LQKENI. Trimming at V came to 1 base and at J to 4 bases, leaving 13 bases not matched to a gene. CDR3 length: 18 residues. As DNA, the CDR3 is TGTGCCAGCTCACCACGGAGCGGGATAAGTGGGGTATACAATGAGCAGTTCTTC. Translated, it gives CASSPRSGISGVYNEQFF.

In DNA, the CDR3 is TGCGCCAGCAGCCCGGGACTAGCGGGAAAGGATGAGCAGTTCTTC. Protein product: CASSPGLAGKDEQFF. V is TRBV5-1 and J is TRBJ2-1; 13 positions agree with TRBD2. The CDR3 runs 15 residues. The germline CDR1 and CDR2 sequences are SGHRS and YFSETQ. Unmatched junction bases numbered 6, after V lost 4 bases and J lost 8 bases.

CDR3 in amino acids: CASSRQYQETQYF. CDR3 coding DNA: TGCGCCAGCAGCCGACAGTACCAAGAGACCCAGTACTTC. The chain has TRBV5-1 and TRBJ2-5; possible D gene TRBD1, 5 bases. V lost 4 bases and J lost 0, with 7 bases in between. CDR1 SGHRS and CDR2 YFSETQ come from the germline V gene. The CDR3 consists of 13 residues.

Written as DNA, the CDR3 is TGTGCCAGCAGTTCCCAACAGCGGGAGGAGCAGTTCTTC. Protein sequence: CASSSQQREEQFF. The genes are TRBV12-3 or TRBV12-4 and TRBJ2-1, with TRBD2 matching over 8 bases. This CDR3 is built from 13 residues. V dropped 4 bases and J dropped 10; count of bases not matched to a gene: 6.